This TCR beta chain came from a study of blood T cell repertoires in COVID-19. Study processing details: Counts of nucleated cells, estimated from reference gene primer amplification, were obtained. Here immunoSEQ multiplex PCR was the method, and the copy in TCRdb shows in-frame clones only, minus some. Clonal size and the V and J genes are those of that table, whereas D and trimming came from the DNA. The profile shows about 160,000 clones, about 81% of them singletons. The CDR3 loop spans 15 amino acids. The germline V gene has CDR1 SGHKS and CDR2 YYEKEE (reference sequence). Trimming at V came to 0 bases and at J to 2 bases, leaving 2 bases not matched to a gene.

V is TRBV5-5 and J is TRBJ1-2; TRBD1 agrees at 9 bases. The specimen sequenced was PBMCs or T cells enriched from blood (not recorded which). This TCR derives from a man in his fifties who had recovered from COVID-19. CDR3 sequence reads: CASSLAGTGNYGYTF. CDR3 DNA sequence: TGTGCCAGCAGCTTGGCCGGGACAGGGAACTATGGCTACACCTTC.